A single T cell receptor (beta chain) is shown here with its context. This clonotype was seen once. Its binding antigen is unknown. It has no much larger one-base neighbor in the sample; base qualities were not kept. One read is thin evidence. The CDR3 spans 15 residues, from the cysteine through the phenylalanine. The CDR3 DNA has 45 bases and is translated from base 1. CDR1 and CDR2 (LGHNA, YSLEER) derive from the germline V gene. Compared with germline, V lacks 2 bases and J lacks 10 bases; bases without a gene match: 8. According to the study, the label for this sample's time point signals: patch test 2, 6 weeks after DPC sensitization. The sample's treatment or condition, from its label and the paper: therapeutic diphenylcyclopropenone sensitization with weekly scalp DPC. Blood at each patch-test visit was drawn before the patch test was applied. To be eligible, patients had to be aged 18 to 70, diagnosed with alopecia and judged suitable for DPC therapy, while pregnant patients were excluded. Total RNA was isolated from unfractionated whole blood collected in Tempus Blood RNA tubes.

This specimen comes from a study of human T cells and chemical hapten exposure (dated by TCRdb to the early 2020s). With regard to the full study: For sensitization, 2% DPC in acetone was applied to a 2 cm by 2 cm area of upper inner arm skin. Weekly therapeutic DPC doses were additionally applied to the scalp of patients throughout the roughly 23-week study period. Patch testing was done on the upper back using Finn chambers containing 0.01% DPC, and results were scored after 6 days according to International Contact Dermatitis Research Group standards. Most of the patients in the cohort were female, and the cohort covered alopecia areata with under or over 50% scalp involvement, alopecia totalis and alopecia universalis. The libraries were sequenced as a pool, and the TCR yield per sample differed mostly because of small variations in library volumes within the pool. In alopecia patients, the study followed how the peripheral blood TCR repertoire changed in vivo over primary and secondary sensitization to diphenylcyclopropenone (DPC), a hapten. Blood samples were taken from patients before sensitization (week 0) and at 2, 6 and about 24 weeks after DPC sensitization. About 27 alopecia patients gave blood for TCR sequencing at one to four time points (pre-sensitization, 2, 6 and 24 weeks). The investigation overall reported the following: Alopecia, a presumed autoimmune disease, was present in all patients, so the immune response of the patients might differ from that of healthy individuals. Compared with pre-sensitization or healthy control sets, expanded TCRs formed significantly more large CDR3 similarity clusters, which is consistent with antigen-driven responses. DPC sensitization did not change how many TCRs were above 1 in 1000 frequency, and no evidence was found of alterations in global repertoire structure. A positive correlation was found between the number of PT1 expanded TCRs and patch test score, with significance reached at thresholds 8, 16 and 32 but not 4. Repeated subsampling changed both the strength of the expansion versus patch-test correlation and the threshold at which the correlation became significant.

To prepare the library, RACE was applied. TCRdb shows the sequencer as NextSeq 500. During library preparation, unique molecular identifiers were attached to individual cDNA molecules so that TCRs could be counted quantitatively and reproducibly. From each blood RNA sample, both TCR alpha and TCR beta chains were sequenced. The paper's processing steps were these. A median of roughly 99,000 TCRs per sample was observed, with a range of about 20,000 to 690,600. V, J and CDR3 annotation of the TCR reads was carried out using the Decombinator software suite. For PS versus PT1 abundance plots, all samples were subsampled to the same number of TCRs (28,000). Expanded TCRs were defined as absent before sensitization and observed at least eight times at the 2-week time point. TCRdb applied fastp at Q25 and MiXCR to the public reads, then kept only in-frame beta chains. CDR3 protein duplicates are merged, each entry listing the most common genes and DNA. TCRdb's processing, not the study's, gives the V and J calls here. In all, the sample holds tens of thousands of distinct CDR3 sequences, and approximately 10% of those were seen once. Together, the top ten hold roughly 2.3% of the sample.

Rearrangement joined TRBV4-3 to TRBJ1-6, with 7 bases aligning to TRBD1. The sequence was collected from a woman in her twenties or thirties with alopecia areata. Some clones in this sample may be carry-over from other donors' samples. The sample in question was whole blood, obtained in connection with sensitization to the hapten diphenylcyclopropenone (DPC). CDR3 loop: CASSQLDRTQSPLHF. The DNA sequence follows: TGCGCCAGCAGCCAATTGGACAGGACACAGTCACCCCTCCACTTT.